Listed below are T cell receptor beta chains from one sample, sequenced in a study of CD8 T cells in ankylosing spondylitis. MiXCR, run by TCRdb on the 5' RACE reads, gives a single entry per CDR3 protein. The data hold 450,000 to 550,000 distinct CDR3 sequences, with 5.3% observed a single time. The sequenced sample was blood, either unsorted or a sorted T cell fraction (not recorded which). The receptors here all came from a male donor with ankylosing spondylitis. Each CDR3 is given with its conserved first and last residue. D genes are given only for firm matches. A clone size is listed for some rows: how often the clone was seen (once, few, many), or a class if it is expanded.

V	J	D	length	size	CDR3	DNA
TRBV4-2	TRBJ1-1	.	15	.	CAISPGLGDNTEAFF	TGTGCCATCAGCCCTGGGCTAGGGGACAACACTGAAGCTTTCTTT
TRBV20-1	TRBJ1-1	.	17	many	CSARDQLIQGKNTEAFF	TGCAGTGCTAGAGACCAGCTGATTCAGGGGAAGAACACTGAAGCTTTCTTT
TRBV20-1	TRBJ1-1	.	11	many	CSAREDREAFF	TGCAGTGCTAGAGAGGACCGTGAAGCTTTCTTT
TRBV7-9	TRBJ2-1	TRBD2	15	many	CASSLTGTRSNEQFF	TGTGCCAGCAGCTTAACCGGGACTAGAAGCAATGAGCAGTTCTTC
TRBV27	TRBJ2-3	.	14	.	CASTEYLGTDTQYF	TGTGCCAGCACCGAATATCTGGGCACAGATACGCAGTATTTT
TRBV4-3	TRBJ2-5	TRBD1	16	few	CASSQDRGQGGETQYF	TGCGCCAGCAGCCAAGATCGGGGACAGGGTGGAGAGACCCAGTACTTC
TRBV12-3/TRBV12-4	TRBJ1-5	TRBD1	15	many	CASSPSDRGNQPQHF	TGTGCCAGCAGTCCCTCGGACAGGGGCAATCAGCCCCAGCATTTT
TRBV20-1	TRBJ2-1	TRBD1	15	many	CSARDSGQAYNEQFF	TGCAGTGCTAGAGACTCGGGACAGGCCTACAATGAGCAGTTCTTC
TRBV5-1	TRBJ2-2	TRBD1	17	.	CASSATTQGADTGELFF	TGCGCCAGCAGCGCAACAACACAGGGGGCAGATACCGGGGAGCTGTTTTTT
TRBV4-3	TRBJ1-2	.	14	many	CASSRTPGFYGYTF	TGCGCCAGCAGCCGGACCCCGGGGTTCTATGGCTACACCTTC
TRBV29-1	TRBJ2-5	.	12	few	CSALDSQETQYF	TGCAGCGCCCTGGACAGTCAAGAGACCCAGTACTTC
TRBV5-1	TRBJ2-1	.	16	.	CASSLQATGNYNEQFF	TGCGCCAGCAGCTTGCAGGCTACAGGGAACTACAATGAGCAGTTCTTC
TRBV29-1	TRBJ1-1	.	8	many	CSPTEAFF	TGCAGCCCCACTGAAGCTTTCTTT
TRBV20-1	TRBJ2-2	.	13	many	CSAPRSDTGELFF	TGCAGTGCCCCGAGAAGCGACACCGGGGAGCTGTTTTTT
TRBV20-1	TRBJ2-3	TRBD2	14	many	CSATFVGGTDTQYF	TGCAGTGCAACCTTTGTGGGGGGGACAGATACGCAGTATTTT
TRBV28	TRBJ2-3	TRBD2	14	many	CASRTAGETDTQYF	TGTGCCAGCAGGACCGCGGGGGAAACAGATACGCAGTATTTT
TRBV7-2	TRBJ1-6	.	13	few	CASSLWGGSPLHF	TGTGCCAGCAGCTTATGGGGAGGCTCACCCCTCCACTTT
TRBV7-9	TRBJ2-5	TRBD2	14	few	CATVGRAGQETQYF	TGTGCCACCGTCGGGAGGGCAGGGCAAGAGACCCAGTACTTC
TRBV20-1	TRBJ1-5	.	16	many	CSARALQGNSNQPQHF	TGCAGTGCTAGAGCGCTACAGGGAAATAGCAATCAGCCCCAGCATTTT
TRBV5-1	TRBJ2-2	.	14	many	CASSLGTDTGELFF	TGTGCCAGCAGCTTAGGAACGGATACCGGGGAGCTGTTTTTT
TRBV9	TRBJ2-1	.	15	many	CASSAGTPSYNEQFF	TGTGCCAGCAGCGCCGGGACTCCCTCCTACAATGAGCAGTTCTTC
TRBV7-9	TRBJ1-4	.	13	many	CASSLVAGEKLFF	TGTGCCAGCAGCTTAGTGGCTGGGGAAAAACTGTTTTTT
TRBV20-1	TRBJ2-1	.	15	many	CSAVESARGYNEQFF	TGCAGTGCGGTAGAGTCAGCCAGGGGCTACAATGAGCAGTTCTTC
TRBV7-9	TRBJ2-7	TRBD1	14	many	CASSFDRDSYEQYF	TGTGCCAGCAGCTTCGACAGGGACTCCTACGAGCAGTACTTC
TRBV5-1	TRBJ1-1	.	14	many	CASSLEWMNTEAFF	TGCGCCAGCAGCTTGGAGTGGATGAACACTGAAGCTTTCTTT
TRBV19	TRBJ2-2	.	13	.	CASSIGSIGELFF	TGTGCCAGTAGTATAGGGTCGATCGGGGAGCTGTTTTTT
TRBV24-1	TRBJ2-1	.	16	many	CATSDLQAQSYNEQFF	TGTGCCACCAGTGATTTGCAGGCTCAGAGCTACAATGAGCAGTTCTTC
TRBV6-5	TRBJ2-3	.	15	many	CASSYSGGGKDTQYF	TGTGCCAGCAGTTACTCGGGAGGGGGGAAAGATACGCAGTATTTT
TRBV4-1	TRBJ2-1	.	15	many	CASSPAETLPNEQFF	TGCGCCAGCAGCCCCGCTGAGACCCTGCCGAATGAGCAGTTCTTC
TRBV6-2/TRBV6-3	TRBJ1-4	.	14	.	CASSERPTNEKLFF	TGTGCCAGCTCGGAGAGACCAACTAATGAAAAACTGTTTTTT
TRBV6-4	TRBJ2-1	.	15	few	CASSEEGTPYNEQFF	TGTGCCAGCAGTGAAGAGGGGACGCCCTACAATGAGCAGTTCTTC
TRBV20-1	TRBJ1-2	.	11	many	CSATEPYRYTF	TGCAGTGCTACCGAGCCGTATCGCTACACCTTC
TRBV2	TRBJ1-1	.	18	many	CASSEADPGREEDTEAFF	TGTGCCAGCAGTGAAGCAGACCCGGGTCGAGAAGAGGACACTGAAGCTTTCTTT
TRBV5-6	TRBJ2-7	TRBD2	15	many	CASSYPSGRIYEQYF	TGTGCCAGCAGCTACCCTAGCGGGAGGATCTACGAGCAGTACTTC
TRBV2	TRBJ2-7	TRBD1	14	.	CASNVDRDSYEQYF	TGTGCCAGCAACGTCGACAGGGACTCCTACGAGCAGTACTTC
TRBV4-3	TRBJ2-1	.	14	few	CASSREPAYNEQFF	TGCGCCAGCAGCCGGGAGCCCGCCTACAATGAGCAGTTCTTC
TRBV15	TRBJ2-7	.	14	many	CATSRSTGFHEQYF	TGTGCCACCAGCAGAAGTACAGGGTTCCACGAGCAGTACTTC
TRBV27	TRBJ1-1	TRBD1	16	many	CASSLGQPGGGTEAFF	TGTGCCAGCAGTTTGGGACAGCCCGGGGGCGGCACTGAAGCTTTCTTT
TRBV20-1	TRBJ1-3	.	13	many	CSAIGYSGNTIYF	TGCAGTGCTATTGGGTATTCAGGAAACACCATATATTTT
TRBV4-3	TRBJ2-7	.	15	many	CASSQDWAGLDEQYF	TGCGCCAGCAGCCAAGATTGGGCGGGTTTGGACGAGCAGTACTTC
TRBV3-1	TRBJ1-1	.	15	few	CASSQDSGAATEAFF	TGTGCCAGCAGCCAAGATTCGGGGGCCGCCACTGAAGCTTTCTTT
TRBV10-1	TRBJ2-7	.	13	many	CASEDPDSYEQYF	TGCGCCAGCGAGGACCCGGACAGCTACGAGCAGTACTTC
TRBV5-5	TRBJ2-1	.	15	many	CASSFLQGPYNEQFF	TGTGCCAGCAGCTTTTTACAGGGACCCTACAATGAGCAGTTCTTC
TRBV6-1	TRBJ2-1	TRBD1	14	many	CASRRQGGSNEQFF	TGTGCCAGCAGAAGACAGGGGGGAAGCAATGAGCAGTTCTTC
TRBV5-1	TRBJ2-5	.	14	.	CASSAREPGETQYF	TGCGCCAGCAGCGCCCGTGAGCCCGGGGAGACCCAGTACTTC
TRBV30	TRBJ2-3	.	14	few	CAWSVRAHTDTQYF	TGTGCCTGGAGTGTACGGGCGCACACAGATACGCAGTATTTT
TRBV12-3/TRBV12-4	TRBJ1-1	.	12	many	CASSLTLTEAFF	TGTGCCAGCAGCCTAACCCTCACTGAAGCTTTCTTT
TRBV28	TRBJ2-7	.	15	.	CASIPAGTDGYEQYF	TGTGCCAGCATCCCAGCTGGGACTGACGGTTACGAGCAGTACTTC
TRBV7-9	TRBJ1-1	TRBD1	16	many	CASSWGQGGGGTEAFF	TGTGCCAGCAGCTGGGGACAGGGAGGAGGTGGCACTGAAGCTTTCTTT
TRBV5-1	TRBJ2-2	.	16	many	CASSFGGGVNTGELFF	TGCGCCAGCAGCTTCGGTGGCGGGGTGAACACCGGGGAGCTGTTTTTT
TRBV5-1	TRBJ2-2	.	12	.	CASTPGSGELFF	TGCGCCAGCACCCCAGGGTCCGGGGAGCTGTTTTTT
TRBV30	TRBJ2-7	.	10	few	CAWGVSGQYF	TGTGCCTGGGGAGTTTCTGGGCAGTACTTC
TRBV5-1	TRBJ2-3	TRBD1	14	many	CASRETGGTDTQYF	TGCGCCAGCAGAGAGACAGGGGGCACAGATACGCAGTATTTT
TRBV5-1	TRBJ1-1	.	14	many	CASSWGLLNTEAFF	TGCGCCAGCAGCTGGGGACTGCTGAACACTGAAGCTTTCTTT
TRBV24-1	TRBJ2-5	.	15	many	CATSDLHSGQETQYF	TGTGCCACCAGTGATTTGCACTCAGGTCAAGAGACCCAGTACTTC
TRBV5-1	TRBJ2-5	.	14	many	CASSADLYQETQYF	TGCGCCAGCAGCGCCGACCTATACCAAGAGACCCAGTACTTC
TRBV9	TRBJ2-5	.	17	few	CASSSPHGVGTQETQYF	TGTGCCAGCAGCTCACCGCACGGGGTAGGGACGCAAGAGACCCAGTACTTC
TRBV12-3/TRBV12-4	TRBJ2-1	.	12	many	CASPSQGGEQFF	TGTGCCAGTCCTTCCCAAGGCGGTGAGCAGTTCTTC
TRBV28	TRBJ1-5	.	14	many	CASWGRVRNQPQHF	TGTGCCAGCTGGGGGAGGGTTCGGAATCAGCCCCAGCATTTT